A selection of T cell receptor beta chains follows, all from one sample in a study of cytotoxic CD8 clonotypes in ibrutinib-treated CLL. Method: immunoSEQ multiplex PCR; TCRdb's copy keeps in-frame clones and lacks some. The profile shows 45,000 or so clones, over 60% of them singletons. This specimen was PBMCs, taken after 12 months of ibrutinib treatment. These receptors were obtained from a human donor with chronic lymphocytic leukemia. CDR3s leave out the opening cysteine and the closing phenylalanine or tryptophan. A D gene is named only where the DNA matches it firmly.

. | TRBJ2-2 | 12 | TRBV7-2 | ASSLLPSPGELF
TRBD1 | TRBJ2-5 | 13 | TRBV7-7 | ASSLAHRGHETQY
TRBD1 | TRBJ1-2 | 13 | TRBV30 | AWGSGRGPRYGYT
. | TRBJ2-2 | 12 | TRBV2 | ASSGGRQGGELF
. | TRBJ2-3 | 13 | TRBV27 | ASSGRGPGTDTQY
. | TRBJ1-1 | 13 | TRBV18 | ASSQEHVPNTEAF
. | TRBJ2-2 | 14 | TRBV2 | ASSEGGVGVTRELF
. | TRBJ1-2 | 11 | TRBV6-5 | ASSPGTGYGYT
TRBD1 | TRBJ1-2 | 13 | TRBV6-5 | ASSPWDRGNYGYT
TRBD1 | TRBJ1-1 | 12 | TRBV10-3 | AIRQTGTSTEAF
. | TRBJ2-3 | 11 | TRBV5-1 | ASSFLFTDTQY
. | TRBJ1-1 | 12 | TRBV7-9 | ASSLSSGDTEAF
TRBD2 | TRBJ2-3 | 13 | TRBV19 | ASRLAGGSTDTQY
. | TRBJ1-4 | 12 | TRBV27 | ASSFGPMEEKLF
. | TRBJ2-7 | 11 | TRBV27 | ASFKAGAHEQY
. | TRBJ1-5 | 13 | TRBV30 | AWSAVDSTNQPQH
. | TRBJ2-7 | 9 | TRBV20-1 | SARDTYEQY
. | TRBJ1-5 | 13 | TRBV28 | ASSPGGGGRQPQH
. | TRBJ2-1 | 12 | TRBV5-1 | ASSLAAPDDEQF
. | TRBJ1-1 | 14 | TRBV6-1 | ASSEDAWVSNTEAF
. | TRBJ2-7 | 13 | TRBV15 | ATSREPGPTYEQY
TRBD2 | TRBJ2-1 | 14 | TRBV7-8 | ASSGSAGGGGNEQF
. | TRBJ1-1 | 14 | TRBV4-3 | ASSQDIPGLNTEAF
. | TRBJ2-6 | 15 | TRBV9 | ASSPKTGSSGANVLT
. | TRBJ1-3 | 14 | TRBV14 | ASSPLGPSSGNTIY
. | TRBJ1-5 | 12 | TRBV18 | ASSPVRLNQPQH
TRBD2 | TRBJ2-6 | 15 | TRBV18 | ASSPPGGDPGANVLT
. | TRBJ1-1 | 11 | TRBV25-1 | ASSGTANTEAF
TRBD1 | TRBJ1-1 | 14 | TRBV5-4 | ASSLGTGGGGTEAF
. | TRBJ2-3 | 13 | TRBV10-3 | AISDTAVGGDTQY
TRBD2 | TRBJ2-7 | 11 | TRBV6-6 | ASSSTGGSEQY
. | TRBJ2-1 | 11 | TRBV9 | ASSVEPWGEQF
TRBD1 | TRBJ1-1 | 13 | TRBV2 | ASKDRERLGTEAF
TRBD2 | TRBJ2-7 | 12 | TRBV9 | ASSLTSGSYEQY
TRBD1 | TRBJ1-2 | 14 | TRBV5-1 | ASSSEGAVMDYGYT
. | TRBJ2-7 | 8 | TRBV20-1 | SALSYEQY
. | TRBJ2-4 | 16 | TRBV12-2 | ASRSPLRRVGAKNIQY
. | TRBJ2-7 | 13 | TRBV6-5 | ASSYSRGSSYEQY
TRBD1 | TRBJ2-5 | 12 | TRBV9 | ASSGTGRGETQY
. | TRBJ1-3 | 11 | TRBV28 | ASSLTYGNTIY
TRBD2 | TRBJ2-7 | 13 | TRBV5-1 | ASRRTSGGDYEQY